These T cell receptor beta chains were read from a single sample in a study of post-analysis software for immune sequencing data. TCRdb reprocessed the PCR reads with MiXCR, giving one entry per CDR3 protein. The sample lists approximately 730,000 distinct CDR3 sequences; less than 35% were seen once. The sequenced sample was blood. These receptor sequences come from a girl aged 5 to 17 with multiple sclerosis. The CDR3 runs from the conserved cysteine through the conserved F or W. The order of the fields is V gene, J gene, clone size, D gene, CDR3 protein, CDR3 DNA. D genes are given only for firm matches. Not all rows give a size; the values are once, few, many and, for expanded clones, a class.

TRBV20-1	TRBJ2-3	NA	NA	CSAIAGPNSDTQYF	TGCAGTGCTATTGCGGGGCCGAATTCAGATACGCAGTATTTT
TRBV9	TRBJ2-7	many	NA	CASSVAGPAEQYF	TGTGCCAGCAGCGTAGCTGGCCCAGCCGAGCAGTACTTC
TRBV4-3	TRBJ1-4	NA	NA	CASSQDLLSAQRKLFF	TGCGCCAGCAGCCAAGATCTTCTGTCCGCACAGAGAAAACTGTTTTTT
TRBV7-8	TRBJ2-3	few	TRBD2	CASSPRPGLAGTDTQYF	TGTGCCAGCAGCCCCCGCCCGGGACTAGCGGGAACAGATACGCAGTATTTT
TRBV7-9	TRBJ2-2	NA	NA	CASSFTTANTGELFF	TGTGCCAGCAGCTTTACAACTGCGAACACCGGGGAGCTGTTTTTT
TRBV20-1	TRBJ2-1	NA	TRBD2	CSARWMSLADNEQFF	TGCAGTGCTCGTTGGATGAGTCTAGCGGACAATGAGCAGTTCTTC
TRBV27	TRBJ1-5	once	TRBD1	CASRRTAGGGQPQHF	TGTGCCAGCAGACGTACGGCAGGGGGCGGCCAGCCCCAGCATTTT
TRBV20-1	TRBJ1-5	NA	NA	CSARRSDPPQHF	TGCAGTGCCAGACGCTCGGATCCTCCCCAGCATTTT
TRBV20-1	TRBJ2-1	once	TRBD2	CSARVPLLDLAGLPYNEQFF	TGCAGTGCTAGAGTGCCCCTTCTCGACTTAGCGGGCCTTCCCTACAATGAGCAGTTCTTC
TRBV5-1	TRBJ2-7	NA	NA	CASSFKTGPYEQYF	TGCGCCAGCAGCTTCAAGACTGGGCCGTACGAGCAGTACTTC
TRBV7-2	TRBJ2-7	few	TRBD2	CATHGDASGTYEQYF	TGTGCCACCCATGGGGACGCTAGCGGTACCTACGAGCAGTACTTC
TRBV4-1	TRBJ1-1	few	NA	CASSQDPRGNTEAFF	TGCGCCAGCAGCCAAGATCCAAGAGGGAACACTGAAGCTTTCTTT
TRBV2	TRBJ2-7	NA	NA	CASTAGSTEQYF	TGTGCCAGCACGGCAGGGTCGACCGAGCAGTACTTC
TRBV6-6	TRBJ1-5	once	NA	CASVGGTGNQPQHF	TGTGCCAGCGTAGGGGGAACCGGCAATCAGCCCCAGCATTTT
TRBV28	TRBJ2-7	NA	TRBD2	CASSLPTSGTYEQYF	TGTGCCAGCAGTTTACCGACTAGCGGAACCTACGAGCAGTACTTC
TRBV28	TRBJ2-7	few	NA	CASSLQGGSHEQYF	TGTGCCAGCAGTTTACAGGGGGGATCTCACGAGCAGTACTTC
TRBV29-1	TRBJ2-1	many	NA	CSVGSNEQFF	TGCAGCGTTGGGAGCAATGAGCAGTTCTTC
TRBV28	TRBJ2-3	NA	NA	CAGGDRGLITDTQYF	TGTGCCGGCGGGGACCGGGGGCTGATAACAGATACGCAGTATTTT
TRBV10-3	TRBJ2-5	few	TRBD1	CAISPEGGRYEQYF	TGTGCCATCAGCCCAGAAGGGGGCCGGTACGAACAGTACTTC
TRBV2	TRBJ1-1	NA	NA	CASSERGIGYTEAFF	TGTGCCAGCAGTGAGCGGGGAATCGGGTACACTGAGGCTTTCTTT
TRBV24-1	TRBJ2-5	once	TRBD2	CATSDRLAGGPEETQYF	TGTGCCACCAGTGATAGGCTAGCGGGGGGGCCTGAAGAGACCCAGTACTTC
TRBV20-1	TRBJ2-2	once	TRBD1	CSAEHDRGPDTGELFF	TGCAGTGCTGAACACGACAGGGGGCCCGACACCGGGGAGCTGTTTTTT
TRBV6-2/TRBV6-3	TRBJ2-5	NA	NA	CASSYAGALQETQYF	TGTGCCAGCAGTTACGCAGGGGCCCTGCAAGAGACCCAGTACTTC
TRBV2	TRBJ1-5	few	NA	CASSEELAGGRSTQHF	TGTGCCAGCAGTGAAGAGTTGGCTGGGGGAAGATCGACCCAGCATTTT
TRBV7-2	TRBJ2-7	few	NA	CASSSYPTDSYEQYF	TGTGCCAGCAGCTCTTACCCGACAGATAGCTACGAGCAGTACTTC
TRBV5-5	TRBJ1-5	NA	NA	CASSPRSSDNQPQHF	TGTGCCAGCAGCCCCAGATCCTCTGATAATCAGCCCCAGCATTTT
TRBV20-1	TRBJ2-5	few	NA	CSARGTRWEETQYF	TGCAGTGCCAGGGGGACTAGGTGGGAAGAGACCCAGTACTTC
TRBV3-1	TRBJ1-2	few	NA	CASSPLPHGGGGYTF	TGTGCCAGCAGCCCGCTGCCCCACGGGGGGGGCGGCTACACCTTC
TRBV7-8	TRBJ1-5	NA	NA	CASSLGVKGNQPQHF	TGTGCCAGCAGCTTAGGGGTGAAGGGCAATCAGCCCCAGCATTTT
TRBV20-1	TRBJ2-6	NA	NA	CSATARTYSGANVLTF	TGCAGTGCAACCGCCCGGACGTACTCTGGGGCCAACGTCCTGACTTTC
TRBV12-3/TRBV12-4	TRBJ2-5	NA	TRBD2	CASSFSGGWQYF	TGTGCCAGCAGTTTCAGCGGGGGTTGGCAGTACTTC
TRBV12-3/TRBV12-4	TRBJ2-3	NA	NA	CASSLDGKNTDTQYF	TGTGCCAGCAGCCTCGACGGGAAAAACACAGATACGCAGTATTTT
TRBV20-1	TRBJ1-5	NA	NA	CSASVGGGYSNQPQHF	TGCAGTGCTAGCGTCGGGGGCGGGTATAGCAATCAGCCCCAGCATTTT
TRBV7-9	TRBJ2-3	NA	NA	CASSPWGSGTDTQYF	TGTGCCAGCAGCCCCTGGGGTAGCGGCACAGATACGCAGTATTTT
TRBV20-1	TRBJ2-7	few	NA	CSARDGWSGSSYEQYF	TGCAGTGCTAGAGATGGGTGGTCAGGGAGCTCCTACGAGCAGTACTTC